This TCR beta chain was sequenced during a study of radiotherapy plus CTLA-4 blockade in lung cancer. Background on the study: Objective response was observed in around a sixth of patients, and disease control in 30% to 35%. General observations from the study: TCR clones of tumor origin grew in blood after radiotherapy plus ipilimumab. Alongside interferon-beta, early blood T cell clone dynamics were reportedly the best predictor of response.

TCRdb's table, derived via immunoSEQ multiplex PCR, lists solely in-frame clones and lacks some. This sample has around 26,000 clones; approximately 70% occur once, and the top ten carry about 3.5%. Those with chemo-refractory metastatic non-small-cell lung cancer were treated with focal radiation combined with CTLA-4 blockade using ipilimumab. CDR1 and CDR2 from the germline V gene are SGHVS and FNYEAQ. The CDR3 has 13 residues. Trimming left V 1 base short and J 5 bases short, with 8 bases between. On this clone itself: Its matching antigen is unknown.

The TCR sequence derives from a human donor with non-small cell lung cancer who had stable disease on radiotherapy plus ipilimumab. The sample was peripheral blood, taken from a patient treated with radiotherapy plus ipilimumab. V is TRBV7-6 and J is TRBJ1-1, with D uncertain. As DNA, the CDR3 is TGTGCCAGCAGCTTAGGGGAGGGTACTGAAGCTTTCTTT. Amino acid sequence: CASSLGEGTEAFF.